This T cell receptor beta chain was recorded in a study of blood T cell repertoires in COVID-19. As for the study in general: Nucleic acid was either cDNA or gDNA, and it came from T cells, B-cell-depleted T cells, or PBMCs.

Libraries were prepared by immunoSEQ multiplex PCR; TCRdb keeps only in-frame clonotypes and omits some of them. The sample contains approximately 530,000 clones, 85% to 90% of which appear only once. This CDR3 spans 13 amino acids. The V and J ends lost 6 bases and 8 bases respectively, with 16 bases between them. Germline V gene sequence: CDR1 SGHAT, CDR2 FQNNGV. The genes are TRBV11-2 and TRBJ1-2, with a tentative D call TRBD1 (6 bases). Specimen: peripheral blood. The receptor was derived from a woman aged 50 to 60 with COVID-19, enrolled during active disease. The CDR3 DNA sequence: TGTGCCAGCAGTCCAATACGTCAGGGGGGCTACACCTTC. This translates into CASSPIRQGGYTF.